This T cell receptor beta chain was sequenced in a study of T cells in Graves' hyperthyroidism and ophthalmopathy. Overall study context: Staff took peripheral blood when the initial diagnosis was made, before any treatment began.

Germline V lookup: CDR1 DFQATT, CDR2 SNEGSKA (reference sequence). After removal of 6 bases from V and 1 base from J, the junction contained 7 bases not matched to a gene. The CDR3 spans 15 residues. Researchers barred patients who had uncontrolled infection, other autoimmune disease, pregnancy or lactation. Thyroid ultrasound, orbital computed tomography, clinical symptoms, and serum thyroxine and TRAb underpinned diagnoses. This clonotype was recorded at least ten times. RNA transcripts gave rise to amplified TCR beta CDR3 regions. When the TCR CDR3 underwent first-round RT-PCR, the HTBI primer set was used. TCRdb reanalysed the multiplex PCR reads using MiXCR and keeps one entry per CDR3 protein. The table has over 700,000 distinct CDR3 sequences, over 35% seen once.

This receptor was obtained from a man younger than 35 with Graves' hyperthyroidism. The rearrangement joins TRBV20-1 to TRBJ2-5, with 11 positions matching TRBD1. The sequenced material came from blood. The CDR3: CSAFSGTGGQETQYF. The CDR3 DNA reads TGCAGTGCCTTTTCCGGGACAGGGGGCCAAGAGACCCAGTACTTC.